The 23 T cell receptor beta chains below were found in one sample sequenced in a study of blood T cell repertoires in COVID-19. Repertoires were generated with immunoSEQ multiplex PCR, while TCRdb's copy carries only in-frame clones and drops some. The sample records under 250,000 clones, 80% to 85% being singletons. The sample taken for sequencing was peripheral blood. These receptors all stem from a man aged 35 to 55 with acute or convalescent COVID-19.

The rearrangement joins TRBV19 to TRBJ1-1; D gene ambiguous. The ends were cut back, 8 bases at V and 3 bases at J, with 13 bases in the middle. This CDR3 is built from 13 residues. CDR1 is LNHDA, CDR2 SQIVND, per germline (reference sequence). The CDR3 is CASGSYRDTEAFF. The CDR3 coding sequence is TGTGCCAGTGGGAGCTACCGGGACACTGAAGCTTTCTTT.

The chain carries TRBV13 and TRBJ2-7; 8 nucleotides match TRBD2. CDR1 PRHDT and CDR2 FYEKMQ come from the germline V gene (reference sequence). The CDR3 length is 12 residues. Trimming removed 5 bases from V and 7 bases from J; junction bases left unmatched: 4. The CDR3 region has the DNA TGTGCCAGCAGCCAGGGCGGGGGGGAGCAGTACTTC. As protein: CASSQGGGEQYF.

This chain uses TRBV2 with TRBJ2-1, with D possibly TRBD2 on 5 matching bases. Germline CDR1 reads SNHLY; CDR2 reads FYNNEI. The CDR3 is 11 residues long. V lost 4 bases and J lost 14, with 12 bases in between. The CDR3 nucleotides read TGTGCCAGCAGTGCCCGGGATGTAAAGTTCTTC. Translating it yields CASSARDVKFF.

This chain joins TRBV6-4 and TRBJ1-5; D is perhaps TRBD1 (5 bases). CDR1 is MRHNA, CDR2 SNTAGT, per germline. The germline V and J ends were trimmed by 8 bases and 9 bases, with 11 bases remaining between them. The CDR3 extends over 11 amino acids. In nucleotides, the CDR3 is TGTGCCAGCGGCGACAGTGGGCCCCAGCATTTT. Its protein product is CASGDSGPQHF.

The CDR3 DNA reads TGTGCCAGCAGTCGAACCAGGGGACTAGGAGAGACCCAGTACTTC. This codes for CASSRTRGLGETQYF. The gene calls are TRBV7-9 and TRBJ2-5; 8 bases agree with TRBD2. In germline, CDR1 is SEHNR, CDR2 FQNEAQ (reference sequence). This CDR3 spans 15 amino acids. Trimming cost V 6 bases and J 4 bases; bases outside gene matches: 10.

The chain carries TRBV7-9 and TRBJ2-7, with D possibly matching TRBD1 (6 bases). The V and J ends lost 5 bases and 3 bases respectively, with 17 bases between them. Germline-derived CDR1 and CDR2 are SEHNR and FQNEAQ (reference sequence). This CDR3 region has 15 residues. This CDR3 reads CASSQNRDKNYEQYF. In DNA, the CDR3 is TGTGCCAGCAGCCAGAATCGGGACAAAAACTACGAGCAGTACTTC.

The chain has TRBV6-4 and TRBJ2-5; 8 nucleotides line up with TRBD2. V lost 6 bases, J lost 4 bases, and 13 bases stayed unmatched. The CDR3 is 16 amino acids. Germline values: CDR1 MRHNA, CDR2 SNTAGT. The CDR3 here is CASSPSESGSVETQYF. CDR3 coding DNA: TGTGCCAGCAGCCCCTCGGAGAGCGGGAGTGTAGAGACCCAGTACTTC.

The rearrangement uses TRBV3-1 (or the pseudogene TRBV3-2) and TRBJ2-3; 13 bases are shared with TRBD2. The V gene's germline CDR1 is LGHDT and CDR2 YNNKEL (reference sequence). The CDR3 contains 16 residues. With V trimmed by 4 bases and J by 6 bases, 7 bases remained unmatched. This CDR3 is CASSPGLAGELDTQYF. The CDR3 region has the DNA TGTGCCAGCAGCCCCGGACTAGCGGGAGAGTTGGATACGCAGTATTTT.

V and J are TRBV9 and TRBJ2-7, with D possibly TRBD2 on 5 matching bases. This CDR3 is 15 amino acids long. CDR1 and CDR2 (germline): SGDLS, YYNGEE. The V end was cut by 4 bases, the J end by 2 bases, with 16 bases between. CDR3 sequence: CASSPNGGLTYEQYF. In DNA, the CDR3 is TGTGCCAGCAGCCCCAACGGAGGCCTGACCTACGAGCAGTACTTC.

This clone appeared once. The genes are TRBV12-3 or TRBV12-4 and TRBJ1-2; possibly TRBD1 for D (5 bases). V lost 5 bases to trimming and J lost 13 bases, with 17 bases between them. The CDR3 runs to 12 residues. This CDR3 reads CASSVTGPRVTF. CDR3 coding DNA: TGTGCCAGCAGTGTAACCGGGCCCAGGGTCACCTTC.

This chain's CDR3 is CASRGGTTEAFF. The CDR3 nucleotides read TGCGCCAGCCGCGGGGGGACCACTGAAGCTTTCTTT. V is TRBV5-1 and J is TRBJ1-1, with a possible D match to TRBD1 (5 bases). This CDR3 contains 12 residues. Germline CDR1 and CDR2: SGHRS and YFSETQ. The V gene lost 7 bases and the J gene lost 4 bases, with 11 bases spanning the gap.

V gene TRBV29-1 combines with J gene TRBJ1-1, with 8 nucleotides matching TRBD1. Unmatched junction bases numbered 11, after V lost 7 bases and J lost 4 bases. The CDR3 extends over 14 amino acids. Germline assignment: CDR1 SQVTM and CDR2 ANQGSEA. CDR3 sequence (DNA): TGCAGCGCCCATTCGTTACAGGGGGGCACTGAAGCTTTCTTT. Protein: CSAHSLQGGTEAFF.

V gene TRBV3-1 (or the pseudogene TRBV3-2) combines with J gene TRBJ2-7; D not resolved. Trimming took off 1 base at V and 0 bases at J, with 10 bases between the two ends. From germline, CDR1 is LGHDT and CDR2 YNNKEL (reference sequence). There are 15 residues in the CDR3. In nucleotides, the CDR3 is TGTGCCAGCAGCCAAGTTGGTGGCAGCTCCTACGAGCAGTACTTC. Amino acids: CASSQVGGSSYEQYF.

The chain couples TRBV30 to TRBJ1-2; 10 bases line up with TRBD1. The ends lost 3 bases at V and 7 bases at J; junction bases unmatched: 11. Germline V CDR1 and CDR2: GTSNPN, SVGIG (reference sequence). This CDR3 is built from 15 residues. The CDR3 DNA reads as TGTGCCTGGAGCCTTCACCCGGGACAGGGGAGTGGCTACACCTTC. Encoded protein: CAWSLHPGQGSGYTF.

The chain couples TRBV6-5 to TRBJ1-3; D is undetermined. Trimming removed 4 bases at V and 3 bases at J, with 13 bases between. The CDR3 consists of 15 residues. Germline CDR1 reads MNHEY; CDR2 reads SVGAGI. This chain's CDR3 is CASSSPRDVGNTIYF. The CDR3 region has the DNA TGTGCCAGCAGTTCTCCGAGGGATGTTGGAAACACCATATATTTT.

The V gene is TRBV4-2, the J gene TRBJ2-7, with a tentative D call TRBD2 (6 bases). CDR3 length: 14 amino acids. Germline CDR1 and CDR2: LGHNA and YNFKEQ. V was clipped by 1 base and J by 6 bases, with 13 bases between them. The CDR3 DNA sequence: TGTGCCAGCAGCCAAGCGGCGGGGAGTACCGAGCAGTACTTC. Its translation: CASSQAAGSTEQYF.

V is TRBV18 and J is TRBJ2-1; 7 nucleotides agree with TRBD2. This CDR3 has 14 residues. Per germline, CDR1 KGHSH and CDR2 LQKENI. The ends lost 4 bases at V and 3 bases at J; junction bases unmatched: 3. CDR3: CASSRDYLYNEQFF. CDR3 nucleotides: TGTGCCAGCTCACGGGACTACCTCTACAATGAGCAGTTCTTC.

V and J are TRBV24-1 and TRBJ2-1; no reliable D call. CDR1 is KGHDR and CDR2 is SFDVKD in the germline V gene. This CDR3 has 12 residues. Trimming shortened V by 1 base and J by 11 bases, and 8 bases separated the two germline ends. CDR3 in DNA: TGTGCCACCAGTGATTTAATGCAGAAGCAGTTCTTC. Translating gives CATSDLMQKQFF.

In its sample, this clone was seen once. The genes are TRBV19 and TRBJ2-3; maybe TRBD2 (6 bases). Germline V lookup: CDR1 LNHDA, CDR2 SQIVND (reference sequence). V lost 2 bases, J lost 0 bases, and 9 bases lay in between. The CDR3 is made up of 15 amino acids. CDR3 loop: CASSISGPSTDTQYF. The CDR3 DNA reads TGTGCCAGTAGTATAAGCGGGCCTAGCACAGATACGCAGTATTTT.

This CDR3 is CASSQDLNGEQFF. DNA of the CDR3: TGTGCCAGCAGCCAAGATCTAAACGGTGAGCAGTTCTTC. J is TRBJ2-1 and V is TRBV14, with D unresolved. The CDR3 covers 13 residues. Trimming shortened V by 0 bases and J by 9 bases, and 9 bases separated the two germline ends. Germline-derived CDR1 and CDR2 are SGHDN and FVKESK.

The chain uses TRBV29-1 and TRBJ1-2; 8 bases map to TRBD1. The germline CDR1 and CDR2 sequences are SQVTM and ANQGSEA. Trimming cost V 6 bases and J 3 bases; bases outside gene matches: 12. This CDR3 region has 15 residues. The CDR3 DNA reads TGCAGCGTGGACCTCGGACAGGGAGGTTACTATGGCTACACCTTC. Encoded protein: CSVDLGQGGYYGYTF.

The rearrangement links TRBV5-4 to TRBJ2-6; TRBD1 matches at 9 bases. V lost 3 bases, J lost 2 bases, and 6 bases stayed unmatched. This CDR3 is built from 17 residues. CDR1 is SGHNT, CDR2 YYREEE, per germline (reference sequence). CDR3 bases: TGTGCCAGCAGCTGGGACAGGGAAGTCGCTGGGGCCAACGTCCTGACTTTC. Amino acids: CASSWDREVAGANVLTF.

The chain employs TRBV7-8 and TRBJ2-2; D call uncertain. Germline-derived CDR1 and CDR2 are SGHVS and FQNEAQ. There are 15 residues in the CDR3. Trimming took 5 bases from V and 1 from J, leaving 11 bases between them. As DNA, the CDR3 is TGTGCCAGCAGCCCCAGGATTCTGAACACCGGGGAGCTGTTTTTT. It specifies CASSPRILNTGELFF.